The 11 T cell receptor beta chains below all came from one sample that was sequenced in a study of cytomegalovirus exposure and HLA in healthy donors. PCR used 60 Vbeta primers and 13 Jbeta primers. Sequencing was performed with immunoSEQ multiplex PCR; in TCRdb, only in-frame clones are kept and a portion is missing. The sample yields some 140,000 clones, about 80% seen once. Sample: PBMCs. These receptors originate from a man aged 30-40 years in good health and CMV-seropositive.

V gene TRBV28 combines with J gene TRBJ2-7; D is unclear. The CDR3 is made up of 15 amino acids. V lost 6 bases to trimming and J lost 3 bases, with 18 bases between them. Germline assignment: CDR1 MDHEN and CDR2 SYDVKM. CDR3 sequence: CASSPSRVQVYEQYF. The CDR3 DNA is TGTGCCAGCAGCCCCTCTAGAGTCCAAGTCTACGAGCAGTACTTC.

The chain joins TRBV5-8 to TRBJ2-3, with 12 positions matching TRBD2. J gave up 6 bases and V 7 bases, and 12 bases lay outside the gene matches. The germline V gene has CDR1 SGHTS and CDR2 YDEGEE. There are 16 residues in the CDR3. The CDR3 sequence is CASGVSLAGGSDTQYF. The CDR3 coding sequence is TGTGCCAGCGGGGTCTCACTAGCGGGAGGTTCTGATACGCAGTATTTT.

This clone was recorded only once. The chain has TRBV2 and TRBJ2-2; 8 bases align to TRBD1. The CDR3 length is 15 residues. J gave up 2 bases and V 5 bases, and 4 bases lay outside the gene matches. Germline V gives CDR1 SNHLY, CDR2 FYNNEI. The CDR3 DNA follows: TGTGCCAGCAGTTCTGACAGGGGCAACACCGGGGAGCTGTTTTTT. As protein: CASSSDRGNTGELFF.

The chain recombines TRBV5-1 with TRBJ2-2; TRBD1 matches at 8 bases. Per the germline V gene, CDR1 is SGHRS and CDR2 is YFSETQ. The CDR3 is 14 amino acids. Trimming took 4 bases from V and 4 from J; bases not matched to a gene: 3. This CDR3 reads CASSTGQGTGELFF. CDR3 nucleotides: TGCGCCAGCAGCACTGGACAGGGCACCGGGGAGCTGTTTTTT. The full variable domain, its missing parts supplied by reference TRBV5-1 and TRBJ2-2, is KAGVTQTPRYLIKTRGQQVTLSCSPISGHRSVSWYQQTPGQGLQFLFEYFSETQRNKGNFPGRFSGRQFSNSRSEMNVSTLELGDSALYLCASSTGQGTGELFFGEGSRLTVL.

The rearrangement uses TRBV6-1 and TRBJ2-3, with D possibly being TRBD1 (5 bases). V was pared by 1 base and J by 0 bases, with 8 bases between. Germline CDR1 and CDR2: MNHNS and SASEGT. This CDR3 comprises 15 residues. The CDR3 loop reads CASSEGTPSTDTQYF. The CDR3, as DNA: TGTGCCAGCAGTGAAGGGACACCTAGCACAGATACGCAGTATTTT.

The chain links TRBV7-9 to TRBJ2-6, with D perhaps matching TRBD1 (6 bases). V was pared by 5 bases and J by 1 base, with 18 bases between. The CDR3 has 18 amino acids. Germline loops: CDR1 SEHNR, CDR2 FQNEAQ (reference sequence). CDR3 region: CASSQDRLDLSGANVLTF. The CDR3 DNA reads TGTGCCAGCAGCCAAGACAGGCTCGACCTTTCTGGGGCCAACGTCCTGACTTTC. The full variable domain, its missing parts supplied by reference TRBV7-9 and TRBJ2-6, is DTGVSQNPRHKITKRGQNVTFRCDPISEHNRLYWYRQTLGQGPEFLTYFQNEAQLEKSRLLSDRFSAERPKGSFSTLEIQRTEQGDSAMYLCASSQDRLDLSGANVLTFGAGSRLTVL.

The V gene is TRBV30, the J gene TRBJ1-4, with D uncertain. V was shortened by 1 base and J by 4 bases, with 13 bases between the two germline ends. This CDR3 is built from 15 residues. Germline V gene data show CDR1 as GTSNPN and CDR2 as SVGIG (reference sequence). CDR3 protein: CAWSAALFLNEKLFF. The CDR3 nucleotides read TGTGCCTGGAGTGCAGCGTTGTTCCTTAATGAAAAACTGTTTTTT.

V usage is TRBV29-1 and J usage is TRBJ2-5, with TRBD2 matching over 7 bases. Judging by the DNA end, TRBJ2-7 fits better; the J call may be wrong. Germline V gene sequence: CDR1 SQVTM, CDR2 ANQGSEA. CDR3 size: 14 residues. The CDR3 spells CSVNGGSGAYEQYF. DNA for the CDR3: TGCAGCGTTAACGGGGGGAGTGGCGCCTACGAGCAGTACTTC.

The V and J genes are TRBV2 and TRBJ2-4; TRBD2 might be the D (6 bases). The CDR3 is 15 amino acids. Germline CDR1 SNHLY, CDR2 FYNNEI. Trimming took 3 bases from V and 0 from J, leaving 9 bases between them. This CDR3 reads CASSEEGLAKNIQYF. The CDR3 DNA reads TGTGCCAGCAGTGAGGAGGGACTAGCCAAAAACATTCAGTACTTC.

The chain links TRBV4-2 to TRBJ2-7; tentative D call: TRBD2 (6 bases). CDR3 size: 16 residues. Germline CDR1 reads LGHNA; CDR2 reads YNFKEQ. With 0 bases removed from V and 7 bases from J, the gap between germline ends came to 19 bases. CDR3 nucleotide sequence: TGTGCCAGCAGCCAAGATCGGGGCGGGAATACACGGGAGCAGTACTTC. This gives the protein CASSQDRGGNTREQYF.

The chain employs TRBV4-2 and TRBJ2-7, with 12 bases lining up with TRBD2. Germline assignment: CDR1 LGHNA and CDR2 YNFKEQ. CDR3 length: 15 residues. The ends lost 2 bases at V and 6 bases at J; junction bases unmatched: 5. For the CDR3, the DNA is TGTGCCAGCAGCCAACGGACTAGCGGGAATCGCGAGCAGTACTTC. It is translated as CASSQRTSGNREQYF.